A single TCR beta chain is shown here with its context. This receptor's antigen is unknown. No per-base quality is available; no much larger clone lies one base away. This record belongs to a study of T cell responses to AZD1222 COVID-19 vaccine (dated by TCRdb to 2020 to 2022). Context from the whole study: AZD1222 recipients whose second dose came at about 4 weeks and those whose second dose came at about 12 weeks were combined into one group, since spike-specific TCR depth and breadth did not differ between the two schedules. TCR sequencing was performed for about 250 trial participants, of whom about 200 were given two doses of AZD1222 and around 25 were given two doses of MenACWY control vaccine. Enrollment into the trials was organized by age into subgroups of 18-55, 56-69 and 70-plus years, and those subgroups contained roughly 140, 27 and 60 TCR-sequenced participants, respectively. The research as a whole found: After two AZD1222 doses, spike-specific TCR breadth and depth were significantly higher than at day 0 and than in MenACWY recipients. Reportedly, close to half of the unique spike-specific TCRs recognized epitopes lying outside the regions that are mutated in the B.1.351 and B.1.1.7 variants. Because no day 14 peak-response samples were available, the repertoires could be characterized only after the peak T cell response. CD4 TCRs associated with the vaccine covered the entire spike protein, and the dominant responses were in regions 160-218 and 743-854. In the small 56-69-year group, the increase in depth fell short of significance, most likely because of low power. Only six or seven AZD1222 recipients were SARS-CoV-2 seropositive at baseline, limiting conclusions about previously exposed vaccinees. Most participants were white British and females outnumbered males, and the authors suggested that clonal diversity may have been underestimated.

The label giving this sample's time point can be read as: baseline before first vaccination. Samples from vaccinated people were obtained from the UK trials COV001 and COV002, which included a single-blind randomized controlled phase 2/3 trial of AZD1222 (ChAdOx1 nCoV-19) in healthy adults. For TCRbeta chain sequencing, PBMC samples were collected from trial participants at day 0 and at day 28 after the second dose. V loses 6 bases, J loses 5 bases, and the germline ends lie 20 bases apart. Taken from the germline V gene, the CDR1 and CDR2 loops are KGHSH and LQKENI. The CDR3 contains 16 residues, cysteine and phenylalanine counted. The DNA shown is the 48-base CDR3, in frame from base 1. The CDR3 regions of human TCRbeta chains were analyzed by immunosequencing. The authors' pipeline ran thus. TCRs in the repertoires were matched against a reference library of SARS-CoV-2-specific TCRs that had been generated with the MIRA antigen-specificity platform. Breadth meant the fraction of unique TCRs that were SARS-CoV-2-associated, whereas depth meant the fraction of total T cells that were SARS-CoV-2-associated. Each spike-specific TCR was assigned to its reactive spike region and to a CD4 or CD8 class using the MIRA data. Log10-transformed breadth and depth values were compared by one-way ANOVA with Sidak's multiple comparisons tests. Sourced from immuneACCESS, this table was stored by TCRdb with only in-frame sequences that have V and J called. A share of the clones is absent; for the studies checked, an unresolved V gene accounts for under half, and the remainder has no known explanation. Clone size and V and J calls were adopted from that table, with D and trimming inferred from the DNA. Recorded for this sample are 110,000 to 150,000 clones; roughly 90% of them occurred a single time. The top ten clones comprise 4% to 5% of the sample.

This TCR derives from an adult in good health. Sequencing was performed on peripheral blood, taken on day 0 of AZD1222 vaccination. This chain is built from TRBV18 and TRBJ1-5; no confident D gene assignment can be made. The CDR3 reads as follows: CASSRRSVGPDQPQHF. Read as DNA, the sequence is TGTGCCAGCTCGCGCCGTTCCGTAGGGCCAGATCAGCCCCAGCATTTT.